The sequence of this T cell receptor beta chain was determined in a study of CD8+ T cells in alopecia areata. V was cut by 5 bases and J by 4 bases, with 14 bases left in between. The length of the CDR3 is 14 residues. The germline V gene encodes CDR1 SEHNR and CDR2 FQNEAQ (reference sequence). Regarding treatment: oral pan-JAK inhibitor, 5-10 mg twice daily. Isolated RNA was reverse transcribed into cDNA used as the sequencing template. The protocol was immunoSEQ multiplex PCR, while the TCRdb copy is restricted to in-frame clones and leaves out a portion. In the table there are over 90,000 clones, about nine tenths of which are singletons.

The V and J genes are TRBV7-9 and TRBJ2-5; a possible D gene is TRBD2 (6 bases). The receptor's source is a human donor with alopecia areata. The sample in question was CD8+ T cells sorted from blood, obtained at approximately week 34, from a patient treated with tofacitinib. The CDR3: CASSAGSDGETQYF. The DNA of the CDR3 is TGTGCCAGCAGCGCGGGGAGCGATGGAGAGACCCAGTACTTC.